The T cell receptor (beta chain) described here comes from a study of human T cells and chemical hapten exposure. V dropped 3 bases and J dropped 8 bases, with 14 bases sitting between them. This CDR3 region has 14 residues. Time point in this sample: patch test 2, 6 weeks after DPC sensitization. Treatment specified: therapeutic diphenylcyclopropenone sensitization with weekly scalp DPC. TCRdb independently ran MiXCR on the RACE reads; one entry per CDR3 protein. The sample yields over 130,000 distinct CDR3 sequences, 10% to 15% seen once. The genes are TRBV12-3 or TRBV12-4 and TRBJ2-1; D assignment may be TRBD1 or TRBD2 (5 bases each). This TCR came from a woman aged 45-65 years with alopecia areata. Some clones in this sample may be carry-over from other donors' samples. Here the sequenced sample was whole blood, taken in connection with sensitization to the hapten diphenylcyclopropenone (DPC). The CDR3 is CASSFSGPIDEQFF. The CDR3 nucleotides are TGTGCCAGCAGTTTCTCGGGACCCATCGATGAGCAGTTCTTC.